This T cell receptor beta chain was identified in a study of shared clonotypes between healthy human individuals. There were only Caucasian adults among the donors, and all lived in Nashville, Tennessee. Sequencing was performed with immunoSEQ multiplex PCR; in TCRdb, only in-frame clones are kept and a portion is missing. The repertoire holds 950,000 to 1,100,000 clones, with 65% to 75% as singletons. The CDR3 is made up of 15 amino acids. CDR1 and CDR2 from the germline V gene are SGHNT and YYREEE (reference sequence). V trimming: 0 bases; J trimming: 6 bases; junction bases outside the gene matches: 5.

V gene TRBV5-4 combines with J gene TRBJ1-5, with TRBD1 matching 8 bases. The sequence derives from a man between 18 and 29 years old in good health. The sequenced sample consisted of memory CD4+ T cells sorted from blood. Subset noted: CD45RA-negative fraction. The CDR3 bases are TGTGCCAGCAGCTTGGGGACAGGGAAGGGTCAGCCCCAGCATTTT. It is translated as CASSLGTGKGQPQHF.